This TCR beta chain emerged from a study of OX40 agonist ivuxolimab in advanced cancers. Patients were ineligible given autoimmune disease history or systemic immunosuppression. On cycle 4 day 1 and cycle 7 day 1, as well as at baseline, blood was sampled. In germline, CDR1 is MNHEY, CDR2 SVGAGI. Trimming pared 4 bases from V and 4 bases from J, leaving 14 bases between. The CDR3 contains 15 residues. This table comes from immunoSEQ multiplex PCR, and its TCRdb copy is limited to in-frame clones, with some not included. This sample has 50,000 to 60,000 clones, with approximately 86% found just once. Points on this clone: The target antigen is unknown.

Findings and limits, study-wide: Antigens targeted by the expanded peripheral T cells were not determined. CD4+ and CD8+ T cells in blood underwent clonal expansion by week 6 at 0.1 to 3.0 mg/kg.

This TCR came from an adult with an advanced solid tumor such as melanoma, head and neck, liver or kidney cancer. J is TRBJ2-1 and V is TRBV6-5; D possibly uses TRBD1 or TRBD2 (5 bases each). Sequences were derived from CD4+ or CD8+ T cells sorted from blood, sampled in a trial of the OX40 agonist ivuxolimab. CDR3 amino acids: CASSSPGPQYNEQFF. The DNA for the CDR3 is TGTGCCAGCAGTTCGCCGGGGCCACAATACAATGAGCAGTTCTTC.